The 32 T cell receptor beta chains listed next were all sequenced from one sample in a study of blood T cell repertoires in COVID-19. The assay was immunoSEQ multiplex PCR, and TCRdb's table has in-frame clones only and misses some. The table records roughly 100,000 clones, roughly 79% of them present only once. Sample: peripheral blood. The source of these receptors is a woman aged 70 to 79 with acute or convalescent COVID-19.

CDR3 DNA: TGTGCCTGGAGTGTACAGGCAGGGAATTCACCCCTCCACTTT. Protein product: CAWSVQAGNSPLHF. The V gene is TRBV30, the J gene TRBJ1-6; possible D gene TRBD1, 5 bases. The V end lost 0 bases, the J end lost 7 bases, and 10 bases lay between the germline ends. This CDR3 has 14 residues. Looked up from germline, CDR1 is GTSNPN and CDR2 is SVGIG (reference sequence).

Worth noting for this clone: At one end the junction does not follow the germline gene, possibly because of a read error. The V and J genes are TRBV9 and TRBJ2-7, with D perhaps matching TRBD2 (7 bases). Looked up from germline, CDR1 is SGDLS and CDR2 is YYNGEE. The CDR3 is 14 residues long. In DNA form, the CDR3 reads TGTGCCAGCCGCGTGGGGGGGCAGGGGTACGAGCAGTACTTC. Its translation is CASRVGGQGYEQYF.

This clone was counted a few times. This chain connects TRBV3-1 (or the pseudogene TRBV3-2) to TRBJ2-7; D ambiguous. Germline V gene data show CDR1 as LGHDT and CDR2 as YNNKEL (reference sequence). The CDR3 has 14 amino acids. V was shortened by 2 bases and J by 3 bases, with 11 bases between the two germline ends. The CDR3 coding sequence is TGTGCCAGCAGCCAACCCCTCCTCGTCTACGAGCAGTACTTC. This sequence encodes CASSQPLLVYEQYF.

V is TRBV6-5 and J is TRBJ1-2, with D unresolved. V was trimmed by 7 bases and J by 4 bases, leaving 10 bases between them. The CDR3 sequence is 12 residues long. Germline assignment: CDR1 MNHEY and CDR2 SVGAGI. The CDR3: CASIGLSYGYTF. CDR3 sequence (DNA): TGTGCCAGCATTGGGCTGAGCTATGGCTACACCTTC.

Regarding this clone: Other DNA sequences in the same sample also yield this CDR3. The chain employs TRBV7-2 and TRBJ2-7, with 8 bases matching TRBD1. The V segment lost 3 bases and the J segment 3 bases; nucleotides outside the gene matches: 4. This CDR3 is built from 14 residues. Germline V gene lookup returns CDR1 SGHTA and CDR2 FQGNSA. The CDR3 region is CASSFRTGSYEQYF. The CDR3 region has the DNA TGTGCCAGCAGCTTCCGGACAGGGAGCTACGAGCAGTACTTC.

The table lists this clone with a count of one. V usage is TRBV19 and J usage is TRBJ1-2, with D tentatively TRBD1 (5 bases). Deletions cut 3 bases from V and 6 bases from J, with 14 bases between. Germline CDR1 LNHDA, CDR2 SQIVND (reference sequence). The CDR3 covers 14 residues. In nucleotides, the CDR3 is TGTGCCAGTAGTATTTCTGGGGCTAGGCATGGCTACACCTTC. As protein: CASSISGARHGYTF.

This chain links TRBV29-1 with TRBJ1-1, with TRBD1 matching over 7 bases. After removal of 5 bases from V and 2 bases from J, the junction contained 2 bases not matched to a gene. In germline, CDR1 is SQVTM, CDR2 ANQGSEA. The CDR3 is 12 amino acids. CDR3 bases: TGCAGCGTTAGACAGGGTAACACTGAAGCTTTCTTT. As protein: CSVRQGNTEAFF.

In its sample, this clone was seen a few times. DNA of the CDR3: TGTGCCAGCAGCCCCGCCCGGGACAGGGTGAACACCATATATTTT. Its translation: CASSPARDRVNTIYF. The chain has TRBV11-2 and TRBJ1-3; 9 nucleotides match TRBD1. V lost 5 bases, J lost 7 bases, and 9 bases stayed unmatched. CDR3 length: 15 amino acids. Germline loops: CDR1 SGHAT, CDR2 FQNNGV.

The genes are TRBV15 and TRBJ1-4, with 9 bases lining up with TRBD1. Per the germline V gene, CDR1 is LNHNV and CDR2 is YYDKDF (reference sequence). V shed 4 bases, J shed 7 bases, and the junction held 7 bases outside the gene matches. This CDR3 region has 15 residues. The CDR3 loop reads CATSKDRGETEKLFF. DNA for the CDR3: TGTGCCACCAGCAAGGACAGGGGCGAAACTGAAAAACTGTTTTTT.

The chain has TRBV5-1 and TRBJ1-6; 9 positions match TRBD1. The V and J ends lost 2 bases and 7 bases, in that order; junction bases with no gene match: 4. The CDR3 extends over 15 amino acids. Looked up from germline, CDR1 is SGHRS and CDR2 is YFSETQ. This chain's CDR3 is CASSFEGQGNSPLHF. In DNA, the CDR3 is TGCGCCAGCAGCTTCGAGGGACAGGGCAATTCACCCCTCCACTTT.

A word on this clone: A read error may be the cause here, since a much bigger clone is one base away. V usage is TRBV5-1 and J usage is TRBJ2-2, with 10 bases identical to TRBD1. CDR1 is SGHRS, CDR2 YFSETQ, per germline. The CDR3 length is 14 residues. Trimming removed 4 bases from V and 5 bases from J; junction bases left unmatched: 2. CDR3 protein: CASSRDRGTGELFF. The DNA of the CDR3 is TGCGCCAGCAGCCGGGACAGGGGAACCGGGGAGCTGTTTTTT.

The V call is TRBV28, the J call TRBJ1-2; D not certain. The CDR3 runs 13 residues. In germline, CDR1 is MDHEN, CDR2 SYDVKM. The germline V and J ends were trimmed by 3 bases and 3 bases, with 8 bases remaining between them. In nucleotides, the CDR3 is TGTGCCAGCAGTTTCTTGGCAGACTATGGCTACACCTTC. Translated: CASSFLADYGYTF.

This clone appeared a few times. The gene calls are TRBV11-2 and TRBJ1-2; the D gene is possibly TRBD1 (6 bases). The V end was cut by 5 bases, the J end by 7 bases, with 20 bases between. Germline-derived CDR1 and CDR2 are SGHAT and FQNNGV. This CDR3 spans 15 amino acids. The CDR3 sequence: CASSVPYRDLGGYTF. The CDR3 nucleotides read TGTGCCAGCAGCGTACCTTACAGGGATTTAGGTGGCTACACCTTC.

This clone appeared once. The chain couples TRBV3-1 (or the pseudogene TRBV3-2) to TRBJ2-1, with 10 bases fitting TRBD2. This CDR3 region has 18 residues. Germline CDR1 is LGHDT and CDR2 is YNNKEL (reference sequence). With 1 base clipped from V and 3 bases from J, the junction kept 9 bases outside the gene matches. The CDR3 DNA reads TGTGCCAGCAGCCAAGTCCGTGTAGCGGGAGGCAACTACAATGAGCAGTTCTTC. Translated, it gives CASSQVRVAGGNYNEQFF.

The CDR3 loop is CASRSLAGVTGELFF. The CDR3 DNA follows: TGTGCCAGTAGGTCTCTAGCGGGAGTCACCGGGGAGCTGTTTTTT. The chain links TRBV19 to TRBJ2-2, with 10 nucleotides matching TRBD2. The CDR3 is 15 amino acids. From germline, CDR1 is LNHDA and CDR2 SQIVND (reference sequence). The V gene end was trimmed by 6 bases and the J gene end by 4 bases; junction bases not matched to a gene: 5.

The chain has TRBV18 and TRBJ1-1; maybe TRBD1 (6 bases). CDR3 length equals 15 residues. Germline V gene data show CDR1 as KGHSH and CDR2 as LQKENI. Trimming removed 1 base at V and 3 bases at J, with 12 bases between. The CDR3 DNA reads as TGTGCCAGCTCACCACTCCGGGACACCCACACTGAAGCTTTCTTT. It is translated as CASSPLRDTHTEAFF.

The rearrangement uses TRBV6-5 and TRBJ1-1; 10 bases fit TRBD1. The CDR3 consists of 14 residues. Germline V gives CDR1 MNHEY, CDR2 SVGAGI. The junction had 7 bases not matched to a gene; V was cut back by 6 bases and J by 6 bases. The CDR3 loop reads CASREGQGLPEAFF. The CDR3 DNA reads TGTGCCAGCAGAGAGGGACAGGGGCTACCTGAAGCTTTCTTT.

The chain combines TRBV13 with TRBJ2-7; 7 nucleotides align to TRBD2. Germline lookup yields CDR1 PRHDT and CDR2 FYEKMQ (reference sequence). The CDR3 length is 13 residues. The V and J ends lost 5 bases and 4 bases, in that order; junction bases with no gene match: 5. The CDR3 nucleotides read TGTGCCAGCAGCGAAGCGGGGATATACGAGCAGTACTTC. Translated: CASSEAGIYEQYF. The whole variable domain, remainder taken from reference TRBV13 and TRBJ2-7, is AAGVIQSPRHLIKEKRETATLKCYPIPRHDTVYWYQQGPGQDPQFLISFYEKMQSDKGSIPDRFSAQQFSDYHSELNMSSLELGDSALYFCASSEAGIYEQYFGPGTRLTVT.

The chain is built from TRBV7-8 and TRBJ2-2; 9 positions match TRBD1. V lost 6 bases and J lost 0; bases outside the gene matches: 5. There are 16 residues in the CDR3. Germline V gene sequence: CDR1 SGHVS, CDR2 FQNEAQ. The CDR3: CASRATGGTNTGELFF. The CDR3 DNA is TGTGCCAGCAGGGCTACAGGGGGCACGAACACCGGGGAGCTGTTTTTT.

The chain combines TRBV11-2 with TRBJ2-7; 9 bases are shared with TRBD2. Unmatched junction bases numbered 21, after V lost 5 bases and J lost 4 bases. Germline V CDR1 and CDR2: SGHAT, FQNNGV. This CDR3 has 19 residues. In DNA, the CDR3 is TGTGCCAGCAGCCCCCGCGGGGGGGGACAGCAGTATTTCCCATACGAGCAGTACTTC. Translating it yields CASSPRGGGQQYFPYEQYF.

This chain links TRBV10-3 with TRBJ1-6; TRBD1 might be the D (5 bases). V was cut by 2 bases and J by 7 bases, with 9 bases left in between. The CDR3 is 14 residues long. Germline V gives CDR1 ENHRY, CDR2 SYGVKD. The CDR3 DNA follows: TGTGCCATCAGTGAGCCCAACAGGAATTCACCCCTCCACTTT. This translates into CAISEPNRNSPLHF.

The rearrangement uses TRBV28 and TRBJ1-4; unclear D gene. Germline V gene sequence: CDR1 MDHEN, CDR2 SYDVKM. The CDR3 contains 15 residues. V dropped 2 bases and J dropped 8 bases, with 15 bases sitting between them. In DNA, the CDR3 is TGTGCCAGCAGTTTAGGAGACCGGAGGCGAGAAAAACTGTTTTTT. Its protein product is CASSLGDRRREKLFF.

In DNA, the CDR3 is TGTGCCACACAGGGGGAGACGGCGGGAGATACGCAGTATTTT. This codes for CATQGETAGDTQYF. The chain joins TRBV6-6 to TRBJ2-3, with 8 bases matching TRBD1. V dropped 10 bases and J dropped 5; count of bases not matched to a gene: 11. The CDR3 contains 14 residues. From germline, CDR1 is MNHNY and CDR2 SVGAGI (reference sequence).

Only one count was recorded for this clone. The chain combines TRBV10-3 with TRBJ2-3; 7 bases agree with TRBD2. V lost 0 bases, J lost 3 bases, and 6 bases stayed unmatched. In germline, CDR1 is ENHRY, CDR2 SYGVKD. The CDR3 length is 16 residues. The CDR3 region has the DNA TGTGCCATCAGTGAGTCGTGGGCTAGCGGTACAGATACGCAGTATTTT. It encodes CAISESWASGTDTQYF.

This chain uses TRBV3-1 (or the pseudogene TRBV3-2) with TRBJ1-1; D uncertain. V lost 4 bases and J lost 7, with 10 bases in between. This CDR3 is 12 amino acids long. Germline V gene data show CDR1 as LGHDT and CDR2 as YNNKEL (reference sequence). Here the CDR3 reads CASSLSSGEAFF. DNA for the CDR3: TGTGCCAGCAGCCTCAGTTCGGGTGAAGCTTTCTTT.

The V call is TRBV5-4, the J call TRBJ2-5; no definite D call. The germline CDR1 and CDR2 sequences are SGHNT and YYREEE (reference sequence). V lost 0 bases and J 2 bases, leaving 8 bases between the germline ends. CDR3 size: 14 residues. The CDR3 sequence is CASSLETYQETQYF. CDR3 DNA: TGTGCCAGCAGCTTGGAGACTTATCAAGAGACCCAGTACTTC.

The J gene is TRBJ2-1, the V gene TRBV7-8, with D maybe TRBD2 (7 bases). The CDR3 sequence is 14 residues long. Germline assignment: CDR1 SGHVS and CDR2 FQNEAQ. Trimming removed 5 bases at V and 7 bases at J, with 15 bases between. The DNA of the CDR3 is TGTGCCAGCAGCGGACCGGGGGGCCCTAATGAGCAGTTCTTC. Protein product: CASSGPGGPNEQFF.

The chain recombines TRBV19 with TRBJ2-3; TRBD2 aligns across 7 bases. There are 14 residues in the CDR3. Per germline, CDR1 LNHDA and CDR2 SQIVND (reference sequence). J gave up 4 bases and V 3 bases, and 4 bases lay outside the gene matches. Here the CDR3 reads CASSIGGGADTQYF. For the CDR3, the DNA is TGTGCCAGTAGTATCGGTGGGGGGGCAGATACGCAGTATTTT.

There are a few counts of this clone. The CDR3 DNA reads as TGCGCCAGCAGCTTGGGGCCCGGGGGAGTAGGGTACGAGCAGTACTTC. Its protein is CASSLGPGGVGYEQYF. The rearrangement uses TRBV5-1 and TRBJ2-7, with D possibly matching TRBD2 (6 bases). Trimming cost V 0 bases and J 4 bases, with 17 bases left between them. CDR1 is SGHRS and CDR2 is YFSETQ in the germline V gene. This CDR3 has 16 residues.

This chain joins TRBV12-5 and TRBJ1-1, with D perhaps TRBD1 (6 bases). Germline V gives CDR1 LGHNT, CDR2 FRNRAP. V lost 7 bases and J 7 bases, leaving 16 bases between the germline ends. This CDR3 comprises 13 residues. The CDR3 spells CASVPGTTNEAFF. The CDR3 nucleotides read TGTGCTAGTGTTCCCGGGACAACTAATGAAGCTTTCTTT. Supplemented by reference TRBV12-5 and TRBJ1-1, the full variable domain reads DARVTQTPRHKVTEMGQEVTMRCQPILGHNTVFWYRQTMMQGLELLAYFRNRAPLDDSGMPKDRFSAEMPDATLATLKIQPSEPRDSAVYFCASVPGTTNEAFFGQGTRLTVV.

V gene TRBV6-2 or TRBV6-3 combines with J gene TRBJ1-4; D is ambiguous. The CDR3 runs 15 residues. CDR1 is MNHEY, CDR2 SVGEGT, per germline. Trimming pared 6 bases from V and 7 bases from J, leaving 18 bases between. The chain's CDR3 is CASSPAGGIGEKLFF. The DNA for the CDR3 is TGTGCCAGCAGCCCCGCGGGAGGGATAGGTGAAAAACTGTTTTTT.

This rearrangement joins TRBV5-6 to TRBJ2-1, with D uncertain. Per germline, CDR1 SGHDT and CDR2 YYEEEE. The CDR3 totals 17 residues. V lost 4 bases and J lost 4, with 21 bases in between. CDR3 protein: CASSLIPSASNYNEQFF. CDR3 DNA: TGTGCCAGCAGCCTTATCCCTAGTGCCAGTAATTACAATGAGCAGTTCTTC. Drawing the rest from reference TRBV5-6 and TRBJ2-1, the complete variable domain is DAGVTQSPTHLIKTRGQQVTLRCSPKSGHDTVSWYQQALGQGPQFIFQYYEEEERQRGNFPDRFSGHQFPNYSSELNVNALLLGDSALYLCASSLIPSASNYNEQFFGPGTRLTVL.